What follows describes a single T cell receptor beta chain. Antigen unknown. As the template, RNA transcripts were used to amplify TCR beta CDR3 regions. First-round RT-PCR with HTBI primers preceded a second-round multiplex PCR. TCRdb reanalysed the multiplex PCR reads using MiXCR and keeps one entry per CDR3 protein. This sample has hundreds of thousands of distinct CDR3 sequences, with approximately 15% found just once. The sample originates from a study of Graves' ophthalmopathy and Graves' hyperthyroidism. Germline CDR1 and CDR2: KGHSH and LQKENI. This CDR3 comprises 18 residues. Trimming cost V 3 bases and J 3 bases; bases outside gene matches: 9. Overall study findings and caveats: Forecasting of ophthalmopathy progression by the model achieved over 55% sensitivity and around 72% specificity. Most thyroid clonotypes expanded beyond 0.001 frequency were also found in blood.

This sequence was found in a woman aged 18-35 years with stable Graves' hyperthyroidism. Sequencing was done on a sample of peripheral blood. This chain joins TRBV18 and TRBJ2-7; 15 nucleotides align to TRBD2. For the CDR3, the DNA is TGTGCCAGCTCACCCGGCGGACTAGCGGGGGGGCTCTTCTACGAGCAGTACTTC. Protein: CASSPGGLAGGLFYEQYF.